This T cell receptor beta chain is drawn from a study of early T cells in non-severe SARS-CoV-2 infection. Across the whole study: RNA in bulk from unsorted whole blood was sequenced, and chains were unpaired. Study results and caveats: Matching with VDJdb favored anti-spike CD8 responses (missing private and CD4 specificities).

There are a few counts of this clonotype. Its antigen is unknown. Germline values: CDR1 SGHTS, CDR2 YDEGEE. The CDR3 sequence is 15 residues long. Trimming took 2 bases from V and 7 from J; bases not matched to a gene: 9. Unique molecular identifiers were attached to individual cDNA molecules. TCRdb processed the 5' RACE reads anew with MiXCR; each CDR3 protein has one entry. The data hold some 50,000 distinct CDR3 sequences, with about 9.3% observed a single time. This receptor was obtained from an adult who was a healthcare worker with PCR-confirmed SARS-CoV-2 infection or an uninfected control (not recorded which). The chain couples TRBV5-8 to TRBJ2-1; 7 positions match TRBD2. Input material: whole blood. The CDR3 DNA sequence: TGTGCCAGCAGCTTTGGGGAGGGATCATCAAATGAGCAGTTCTTC. Amino acids: CASSFGEGSSNEQFF.